This T cell receptor (beta chain) was documented in a study of CD8 T cells in ankylosing spondylitis. Findings and limits, study-wide: Relatively scarce in peripheral blood, disease-linked clones were CD8+.

V gave up 6 bases and J gave up 7 bases, with 19 bases separating them. This CDR3 is 15 amino acids long. Quantitative 5'-RACE with molecular barcodes was used to make the TCR beta libraries. Each CDR3 protein gets one entry after TCRdb re-called the 5' RACE reads with MiXCR. The sample holds 200,000 to 300,000 distinct CDR3 sequences, around 10% seen once. This clonotype was observed at least ten times. Its cognate antigen is unknown. This receptor was identified in a male donor with ankylosing spondylitis or in good health (not recorded which). Sequencing was done on a sample of blood, either unsorted or a sorted T cell fraction (not recorded which). The rearrangement joins TRBV12-3 or TRBV12-4 to TRBJ1-3; possible D gene TRBD1, 5 bases. This CDR3 is CASSPQAGGGNTIYF. The CDR3 DNA reads as TGTGCCAGCAGCCCCCAGGCCGGCGGGGGGAACACCATATATTTT.